The subject of this entry is one T cell receptor beta chain. V was cut by 5 bases and J by 3 bases, with 7 bases left in between. The CDR3 length is 12 residues. The data derive from a study of blood T cell repertoires in COVID-19. Background on the study: COVID-19 samples from acute and convalescent phases originated in the United States, Italy and Spain. Nucleic acid was either cDNA or gDNA, and it came from T cells, B-cell-depleted T cells, or PBMCs.

Study processing details: Amplification of reference gene primers was used by the study to estimate nucleated cell counts. Data came from immunoSEQ multiplex PCR; TCRdb stores just in-frame clones and leaves some out. The V and J calls and clone size come from that table; D and trimming were worked out from the DNA. In the table there are more than 60,000 clones, 65% to 90% of which are singletons. This rearrangement joins TRBV12-3 or TRBV12-4 to TRBJ1-2; D gene ambiguous. The receptor was derived from a human donor in a cohort sampled during active COVID-19. The sample consisted of peripheral blood. DNA of the CDR3: TGTGCCAGCAGTCCGACACACTATGGCTACACCTTC. Protein sequence: CASSPTHYGYTF.